Below are 8 T cell receptor beta chains sequenced from a single sample in a study of shared clonotypes between healthy human individuals. The table came from immunoSEQ multiplex PCR; TCRdb's copy has only in-frame clones and leaves some out. The table includes some 650,000 clones, around 97% detected once. The sequencing sample was made of naive CD4+ T cells sorted from blood. The subset is: CD45RA+ positively selected. Source of these receptors: a woman in her twenties or thirties in good health.

This sequence joins TRBV18 and TRBJ2-5, with D possibly TRBD2 on 6 matching bases. The J call may not be correct, given that the DNA end is closer to TRBJ2-7. Germline values: CDR1 KGHSH, CDR2 LQKENI. This CDR3 is 14 amino acids long. Written as DNA, the CDR3 is TGTGCCAGCTCACCACCGACTAGCTCCTACGAGCAGTACTTC. Protein sequence: CASSPPTSSYEQYF.

The rearrangement links TRBV5-4 to TRBJ2-5; 9 bases agree with TRBD1. The end of the DNA fits TRBJ2-7 better, so the J call may be wrong. CDR3 size: 13 residues. Looked up from germline, CDR1 is SGHNT and CDR2 is YYREEE (reference sequence). CDR3 in DNA: TGTGCCAGCAGCTTACAGGGGGCTTACGAGCAGTACTTC. This encodes CASSLQGAYEQYF.

The chain employs TRBV2 and TRBJ1-2; no clear D. CDR1 and CDR2 from the germline V gene are SNHLY and FYNNEI. The CDR3 is 13 residues long. V gave up 8 bases and J gave up 5 bases, with 15 bases separating them. The CDR3, as DNA: TGTGCCAGCGGAGTCGGACCGTTGTATGGCTACACCTTC. This encodes CASGVGPLYGYTF.

This chain uses TRBV28 with TRBJ1-2; no clear D. Trimming removed 5 bases from V and 0 bases from J, with 16 bases in between. Per the germline V gene, CDR1 is MDHEN and CDR2 is SYDVKM. The CDR3 contains 16 residues. CDR3 DNA sequence: TGTGCCAGCAGTCCGCCCGGACCGTTAGCTAACTATGGCTACACCTTC. It specifies CASSPPGPLANYGYTF.

The rearrangement joins TRBV6-1 to TRBJ2-1, with 7 bases lining up with TRBD1. Trimming at V came to 3 bases and at J to 1 base, leaving 3 bases not matched to a gene. This CDR3 has 15 residues. Germline values: CDR1 MNHNS, CDR2 SASEGT. This CDR3 is CASSEGRGSYNEQFF. The CDR3 nucleotides are TGTGCCAGCAGTGAGGGCAGGGGGTCCTACAATGAGCAGTTCTTC.

The CDR3 loop is CASSQGAGEMNEQFF. The CDR3 DNA sequence: TGTGCCAGCAGCCAAGGAGCGGGAGAAATGAATGAGCAGTTCTTC. This chain links TRBV13 with TRBJ2-1; 8 bases fit TRBD2. V was clipped by 5 bases and J by 7 bases; unmatched bases: 10. Germline CDR1 reads PRHDT; CDR2 reads FYEKMQ (reference sequence). The CDR3 extends over 15 amino acids. Looking up the rest from reference TRBV13 and TRBJ2-1 gives the full variable domain: AAGVIQSPRHLIKEKRETATLKCYPIPRHDTVYWYQQGPGQDPQFLISFYEKMQSDKGSIPDRFSAQQFSDYHSELNMSSLELGDSALYFCASSQGAGEMNEQFFGPGTRLTVL.

For this clone: Other DNA sequences in the same sample also yield this CDR3. The rearrangement links TRBV29-1 to TRBJ2-5; D unresolved. V gave up 4 bases and J gave up 2 bases, with 5 bases separating them. CDR3 length: 11 amino acids. From germline, CDR1 is SQVTM and CDR2 ANQGSEA. DNA for the CDR3: TGCAGCGTTGGGCAGCAAGAGACCCAGTACTTC. It encodes CSVGQQETQYF.

This rearrangement joins TRBV28 to TRBJ2-1; D might be TRBD1 (5 bases). V lost 7 bases and J lost 7, with 14 bases in between. CDR1 and CDR2 (germline): MDHEN, SYDVKM. The CDR3 spans 13 residues. This chain's CDR3 is CASTARGINEQFF. Written as DNA, the CDR3 is TGTGCCAGCACCGCTAGGGGCATTAATGAGCAGTTCTTC.